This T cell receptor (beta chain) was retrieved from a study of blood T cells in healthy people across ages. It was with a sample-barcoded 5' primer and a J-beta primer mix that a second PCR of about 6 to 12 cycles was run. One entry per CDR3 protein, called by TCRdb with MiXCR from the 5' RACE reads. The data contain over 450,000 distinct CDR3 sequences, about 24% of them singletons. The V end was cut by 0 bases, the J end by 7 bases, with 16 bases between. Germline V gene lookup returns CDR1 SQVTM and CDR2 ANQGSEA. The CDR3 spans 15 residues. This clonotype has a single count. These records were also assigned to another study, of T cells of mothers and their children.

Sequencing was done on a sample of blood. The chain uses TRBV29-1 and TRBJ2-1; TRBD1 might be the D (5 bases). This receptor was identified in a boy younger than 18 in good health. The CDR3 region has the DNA TGCAGCGTTGAAGAGGGGCGGTCCTCCAGGAATGAGCAGTTCTTC. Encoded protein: CSVEEGRSSRNEQFF.